This TCR beta chain was captured by sequencing in a study of blood T cell repertoires in COVID-19. At the level of the study: Samples representing acute and convalescent COVID-19 were sourced from the United States, Italy and Spain. Nucleic acid was either cDNA or gDNA, and it came from T cells, B-cell-depleted T cells, or PBMCs.

Germline V gene sequence: CDR1 SGHDN, CDR2 FVKESK. The CDR3 runs 16 residues. V dropped 0 bases and J dropped 6 bases, with 12 bases sitting between them. In the authors' methods: Reference gene primer amplification in the assay estimated nucleated cell counts. Clones were read by immunoSEQ multiplex PCR, and TCRdb kept only the in-frame ones, dropping some. That table is the source of V, J and clone size, and D and trimming were worked out from the DNA. Among 26,000 or so clones listed, 75% to 95% were seen once. The J gene is TRBJ1-6, the V gene TRBV14, with D possibly matching TRBD1 (5 bases). This sequence was found in a human donor with active COVID-19. The donor label of this sample is uncertain. The sequenced sample consisted of peripheral blood. CDR3 sequence: CASSQDNGGSNSPLHF. The CDR3 DNA is TGTGCCAGCAGCCAAGATAACGGGGGAAGTAATTCACCCCTCCACTTT.